What follows are 17 T cell receptor beta chains derived from one specimen sequenced in a study of post-analysis software for immune sequencing data. General study results and limits: In patients, TRBV5-6, TRBV5-1 and TRBV20-1 belonged to roughly 5 TRBV segments found more frequently than in controls.

Which antigens these TCRs recognize remains unknown. Sequencing libraries made from TCR beta cDNA carried unique molecular identifiers. TCRdb independently ran MiXCR on the PCR reads; one entry per CDR3 protein. The sample has a few hundred thousand distinct CDR3 sequences, roughly 34% seen once. Sample: blood. These receptors came from a girl aged 2-17 years with multiple sclerosis.

This clonotype has a count of ten or more. The chain joins TRBV29-1 to TRBJ2-5; 10 bases map to TRBD1. The CDR3 loop spans 13 amino acids. Losses at the gene ends were 8 bases for V and 4 bases for J; bases not matched to a gene: 7. Per the germline V gene, CDR1 is SQVTM and CDR2 is ANQGSEA. CDR3 in amino acids: CSSRQGAAETQYF. The CDR3 coding sequence is TGCAGCTCCAGACAGGGGGCTGCAGAGACCCAGTACTTC.

This clonotype was counted only a few times. This chain uses TRBV5-1 with TRBJ1-1, with D possibly being TRBD1 (5 bases). The CDR3 extends over 17 amino acids. Trimming removed 0 bases at V and 2 bases at J, with 17 bases between. The germline V gene has CDR1 SGHRS and CDR2 YFSETQ. CDR3 coding DNA: TGCGCCAGCAGCTTGGGGATTACCAGGGATCTCAACACTGAAGCTTTCTTT. This sequence encodes CASSLGITRDLNTEAFF.

This clonotype was seen a handful of times. A read error may produce the germline difference seen at one junction end. This chain links TRBV5-6 with TRBJ2-1, with D tentatively TRBD2 (5 bases). This CDR3 region has 13 residues. The germline V gene encodes CDR1 SGHDT and CDR2 YYEEEE. CDR3 amino acids: CTSSFLASPEQFF. The DNA for the CDR3 is TGTACCAGCAGCTTCCTAGCTTCCCCTGAGCAGTTCTTC. Full variable domain (missing parts from reference TRBV5-6 and TRBJ2-1): DAGVTQSPTHLIKTRGQQVTLRCSPKSGHDTVSWYQQALGQGPQFIFQYYEEEERQRGNFPDRFSGHQFPNYSSELNVNALLLGDSALYLCTSSFLASPEQFFGPGTRLTVL.

This clonotype was observed a few times. The V call is TRBV20-1, the J call TRBJ2-5; TRBD2 agrees at 13 bases. V lost 4 bases and J lost 4; bases outside the gene matches: 6. Germline V gene data show CDR1 as DFQATT and CDR2 as SNEGSKA (reference sequence). The CDR3 extends over 15 amino acids. The CDR3 coding sequence is TGCAGTGCTACCCTACTAGCGGGGGGGGGAGAGACCCAGTACTTC. It yields the protein CSATLLAGGGETQYF.

In this sample, this clonotype turned up a few times. The chain has TRBV2 and TRBJ2-3, with a tentative D call TRBD2 (5 bases). V gave up 6 bases and J gave up 4 bases, with 11 bases separating them. The CDR3 has 13 residues. Germline assignment: CDR1 SNHLY and CDR2 FYNNEI. CDR3 coding DNA: TGTGCCAGCAGGATATTGGAGGCAGATACGCAGTATTTT. Encoded protein: CASRILEADTQYF.

The table lists this clonotype with a few counts. The chain employs TRBV9 and TRBJ2-5, with unresolved D. Germline lookup yields CDR1 SGDLS and CDR2 YYNGEE. This CDR3 has 13 amino acids. Trimming shortened V by 5 bases and J by 1 base, and 9 bases separated the two germline ends. The CDR3 DNA reads TGTGCCAGCAGAAGGGAAGGCCAAGAGACCCAGTACTTC. Residues: CASRREGQETQYF.

This chain joins TRBV20-1 and TRBJ2-5; the match to TRBD1 covers 10 bases. The CDR3 has 14 residues. The germline V gene encodes CDR1 DFQATT and CDR2 SNEGSKA (reference sequence). V lost 6 bases to trimming and J lost 5 bases; unmatched junction nucleotides: 9. CDR3 in DNA: TGCAGTGCCCTCCCCGACAGGGGGCGGGAGACCCAGTACTTC. It translates to CSALPDRGRETQYF.

CDR3 in DNA: TGTGCCAGCAGAGGAGGGGTGTGGAACACTGAAGCTTTCTTT. Protein sequence: CASRGGVWNTEAFF. This rearrangement joins TRBV6-5 to TRBJ1-1, with D possibly TRBD1 on 5 matching bases. Germline V gene sequence: CDR1 MNHEY, CDR2 SVGAGI. V lost 6 bases and J 1 base, leaving 12 bases between the germline ends. This CDR3 has 14 residues.

The chain links TRBV7-6 to TRBJ2-6; no clear D gene. CDR1 is SGHVS and CDR2 is FNYEAQ in the germline V gene. Trimming took off 3 bases at V and 0 bases at J, with 9 bases between the two ends. This CDR3 region has 16 residues. CDR3 region: CASSLATPSGANVLTF. The DNA of the CDR3 is TGTGCCAGCAGCTTGGCCACACCCTCTGGGGCCAACGTCCTGACTTTC.

Only a few counts were recorded for this clonotype. The chain carries TRBV20-1 and TRBJ2-7; 12 nucleotides match TRBD2. V gave up 1 base and J gave up 1 base; unmatched junction bases: 5. The CDR3 spans 16 residues. CDR1 and CDR2 (germline): DFQATT, SNEGSKA (reference sequence). The CDR3 coding sequence is TGCAGTGCTAGAGGGCCTGGGACTAGCGGGTCCTACGAGCAGTACTTC. Protein product: CSARGPGTSGSYEQYF.

Only a few counts were recorded for this clonotype. The CDR3 is CASSPLRGPSYEQYF. CDR3 bases: TGTGCCAGCAGCCCCCTGCGGGGGCCCTCCTACGAGCAGTACTTC. The chain couples TRBV11-2 to TRBJ2-7, with D possibly TRBD2 on 7 matching bases. CDR1 and CDR2 (germline): SGHAT, FQNNGV. The germline V and J ends were trimmed by 5 bases and 0 bases, with 14 bases remaining between them. The CDR3 spans 15 residues.

The rearrangement links TRBV3-1 to TRBJ1-5, with TRBD1 matching 7 bases. The V gene's germline CDR1 is LGHDT and CDR2 YNNKEL (reference sequence). The CDR3 length is 14 residues. The ends lost 3 bases at V and 11 bases at J; junction bases unmatched: 10. The CDR3 loop reads CASSQGRQGMAQHF. The CDR3, as DNA: TGTGCCAGCAGCCAGGGCCGACAGGGAATGGCCCAGCATTTT.

V usage is TRBV20-1 and J usage is TRBJ1-5, with 8 positions matching TRBD1. Germline CDR1 and CDR2: DFQATT and SNEGSKA (reference sequence). CDR3 length: 15 amino acids. The V segment lost 4 bases and the J segment 6 bases; nucleotides outside the gene matches: 11. CDR3 sequence (DNA): TGCAGTGCTACCCGACAGGGGCCCTTCGCTCAGCCCCAGCATTTT. It is translated as CSATRQGPFAQPQHF.

The chain carries TRBV29-1 and TRBJ1-2; possibly TRBD1 for D (6 bases). The CDR3 totals 14 residues. Trimming left V 6 bases short and J 8 bases short, with 22 bases between. Germline assignment: CDR1 SQVTM and CDR2 ANQGSEA. The CDR3 spells CSVPGEGGLRGYTF. The CDR3 DNA sequence: TGCAGCGTACCCGGGGAGGGGGGACTCCGGGGCTACACCTTC.

In this sample, this clonotype turned up a few times. CDR3 nucleotide sequence: TGTGCCAGCAGTTACTCGCTTGGCGGGGCGAGGAGCAATCAGCCCCAGCATTTT. This encodes CASSYSLGGARSNQPQHF. This chain uses TRBV6-5 with TRBJ1-5, with D tentatively TRBD1 (5 bases). The CDR3 runs to 18 residues. CDR1 is MNHEY and CDR2 is SVGAGI in the germline V gene. With 0 bases removed from V and 1 base from J, the gap between germline ends came to 16 bases.

This clonotype was counted only a few times. V and J are TRBV10-3 and TRBJ1-1; the D gene is possibly TRBD1 (6 bases). The CDR3 totals 13 residues. V dropped 6 bases and J dropped 5 bases, with 13 bases sitting between them. Germline V CDR1 and CDR2: ENHRY, SYGVKD. This CDR3 reads CAISLEQGTEAFF. The CDR3 coding sequence is TGTGCCATCAGCTTAGAACAGGGAACTGAAGCTTTCTTT.

V is TRBV11-2 and J is TRBJ2-4; possibly TRBD2 for D (7 bases). Germline values: CDR1 SGHAT, CDR2 FQNNGV. The CDR3 has 14 amino acids. V lost 5 bases and J lost 4, with 12 bases in between. The CDR3 reads CASSEGGQKNIQYF. CDR3 DNA: TGTGCCAGCAGCGAGGGGGGGCAGAAAAACATTCAGTACTTC. The full variable domain, rest sourced from reference TRBV11-2 and TRBJ2-4, is EAGVAQSPRYKIIEKRQSVAFWCNPISGHATLYWYQQILGQGPKLLIQFQNNGVVDDSQLPKDRFSAERLKGVDSTLKIQPAKLEDSAVYLCASSEGGQKNIQYFGAGTRLSVL.